This TCR beta chain comes out of a study of T cell responses to AZD1222 COVID-19 vaccine. Study overall: The study pooled second doses at about 4 or about 12 weeks.

This table comes from immunoSEQ multiplex PCR, and its TCRdb copy is limited to in-frame clones, with some not included. Among 90,000 to 150,000 clones listed, more than 75% were seen once. Study findings and constraints: White British donors predominated, females outnumbered males, and clonal diversity was possibly underestimated. Following two doses of AZD1222, Spike-specific TCR breadth and depth rose.

In regard to this clone: Its antigen is undetermined.

The V end was cut by 4 bases, the J end by 8 bases, with 14 bases between. CDR1 is SGHDT, CDR2 YYEEEE, per germline. This CDR3 is 13 amino acids long. The chain has TRBV5-6 and TRBJ2-3; D is undetermined. The sample consisted of peripheral blood, taken on day 0 of AZD1222 vaccination. This TCR came from an adult in good health. The CDR3 region has the DNA TGTGCCAGCAGCCCCCCTATAGAGAGTACGCAGTATTTT. It translates to CASSPPIESTQYF.